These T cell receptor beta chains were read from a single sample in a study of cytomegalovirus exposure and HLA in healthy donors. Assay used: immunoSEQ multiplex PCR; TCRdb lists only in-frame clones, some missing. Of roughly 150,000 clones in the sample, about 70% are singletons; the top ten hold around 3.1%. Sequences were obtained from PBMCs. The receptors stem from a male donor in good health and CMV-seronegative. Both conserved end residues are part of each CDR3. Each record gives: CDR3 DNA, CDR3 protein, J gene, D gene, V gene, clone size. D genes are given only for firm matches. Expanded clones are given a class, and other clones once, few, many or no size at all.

CDR3 DNA: TGTGCCAGCAGCACCGTCGGACTAGCGGCGTCCGGGGAGCTGTTTTTT
CDR3 protein: CASSTVGLAASGELFF
J gene: TRBJ2-2
D gene: TRBD2
V gene: TRBV11-3
clone size: -

CDR3 DNA: TGCAGCGCCCACAGGGGGCTTTCTGATGGCTACACCTTC
CDR3 protein: CSAHRGLSDGYTF
J gene: TRBJ1-2
D gene: TRBD1
V gene: TRBV29-1
clone size: few

CDR3 DNA: TGTGCCAGCTTTTATCCGGGGGGCAGGAATGAGCAGTTCTTC
CDR3 protein: CASFYPGGRNEQFF
J gene: TRBJ2-1
D gene: -
V gene: TRBV2
clone size: few

CDR3 DNA: TGTGCCAGCAGCTTATTCCTCGGAGACACAGATACGCAGTATTTT
CDR3 protein: CASSLFLGDTDTQYF
J gene: TRBJ2-3
D gene: -
V gene: TRBV7-3
clone size: -

CDR3 DNA: TGTGCCAGCAGCCACGGACAGGCCGCCTGGGAGACCCAGTACTTC
CDR3 protein: CASSHGQAAWETQYF
J gene: TRBJ2-5
D gene: TRBD1
V gene: TRBV5-8
clone size: -

CDR3 DNA: TGTGCCAGCACCCCTTCCACCAGGGGGAGGAACACTGAAGCTTTCTTT
CDR3 protein: CASTPSTRGRNTEAFF
J gene: TRBJ1-1
D gene: TRBD1
V gene: TRBV28
clone size: -

CDR3 DNA: TGTGCCATCAGTGAGTGGACAGGTGATGATGAGCAGTTCTTC
CDR3 protein: CAISEWTGDDEQFF
J gene: TRBJ2-1
D gene: TRBD1
V gene: TRBV10-3
clone size: -

CDR3 DNA: TGTGCCAGCAGCTTAATAACAGTGAAAGAGACCCAGTACTTC
CDR3 protein: CASSLITVKETQYF
J gene: TRBJ2-5
D gene: -
V gene: TRBV7-9
clone size: -

CDR3 DNA: TGCGCCAGCCGTATCGCGGTCGGCTACGAGCAGTACTTC
CDR3 protein: CASRIAVGYEQYF
J gene: TRBJ2-7
D gene: -
V gene: TRBV5-1
clone size: -

CDR3 DNA: TGTGCCAGCAGCAATCCCACAGGGGTCGGCTACACCTTC
CDR3 protein: CASSNPTGVGYTF
J gene: TRBJ1-2
D gene: TRBD1
V gene: TRBV28
clone size: -

CDR3 DNA: TGTGCCAGTCGGTCGACAGGGGAAGATGGCTACACCTTC
CDR3 protein: CASRSTGEDGYTF
J gene: TRBJ1-2
D gene: TRBD1
V gene: TRBV28
clone size: -

CDR3 DNA: TGTGCCGCTAAGGAGCGGGGTGAGCAGTTCTTC
CDR3 protein: CAAKERGEQFF
J gene: TRBJ2-1
D gene: TRBD2
V gene: TRBV10-3
clone size: -

CDR3 DNA: TGTGCCAGCAGTTACGGGGGAGCGGGTCAGCCCCAGCATTTT
CDR3 protein: CASSYGGAGQPQHF
J gene: TRBJ1-5
D gene: -
V gene: TRBV28
clone size: few

CDR3 DNA: TGTGCCAGCAGCGACTACTTGGAAAGCAATGAGCAGTTCTTC
CDR3 protein: CASSDYLESNEQFF
J gene: TRBJ2-1
D gene: -
V gene: TRBV9
clone size: -

CDR3 DNA: TGTGCCAGCAGCGCCCGCCTTTTTATAGACAGGCTGAACACTGAAGCTTTCTTT
CDR3 protein: CASSARLFIDRLNTEAFF
J gene: TRBJ1-1
D gene: -
V gene: TRBV7-9
clone size: -

CDR3 DNA: TGTGCCAGCAGCTTAGCGGTCAGCTACGAGCAGTACTTC
CDR3 protein: CASSLAVSYEQYF
J gene: TRBJ2-7
D gene: -
V gene: TRBV7-2
clone size: -

CDR3 DNA: TGCGCCAGCAGCCAAGAGTTAGGGGGAGGGCCCTACAATGAGCAGTTCTTC
CDR3 protein: CASSQELGGGPYNEQFF
J gene: TRBJ2-1
D gene: -
V gene: TRBV4-3
clone size: few

CDR3 DNA: TGTGCCAGCAGCCCCGTGCAAAAAGGACAGGGGTTTAGAGAGACCCAGTACTTC
CDR3 protein: CASSPVQKGQGFRETQYF
J gene: TRBJ2-5
D gene: TRBD1
V gene: TRBV7-9
clone size: -

CDR3 DNA: TGTGCCAGCTCACCGCAGGGGGCTCTGGGCTACACCTTC
CDR3 protein: CASSPQGALGYTF
J gene: TRBJ1-2
D gene: TRBD1
V gene: TRBV18
clone size: -

CDR3 DNA: TGTGCCAGCCACAGGGAGTCGAACACTGAAGCTTTCTTT
CDR3 protein: CASHRESNTEAFF
J gene: TRBJ1-1
D gene: -
V gene: TRBV2
clone size: once

CDR3 DNA: TGCGCCAGCAGCCAAGACCCCGGGACAGAGACGAATGAAAAACTGTTTTTT
CDR3 protein: CASSQDPGTETNEKLFF
J gene: TRBJ1-4
D gene: TRBD1
V gene: TRBV4-1
clone size: -

CDR3 DNA: TGCGCCAGCGGGGGGTCCTCTGGAAACACCATATATTTT
CDR3 protein: CASGGSSGNTIYF
J gene: TRBJ1-3
D gene: -
V gene: TRBV10-2
clone size: -

CDR3 DNA: TGCGCCAGCAGCCAAGCCTTAACAGGGGGCGCCGGCTACACCTTC
CDR3 protein: CASSQALTGGAGYTF
J gene: TRBJ1-2
D gene: TRBD1
V gene: TRBV4-1
clone size: -

CDR3 DNA: TGTGCCAGCAGCGCAAACAGGGGGCAAGCGAACACCGGGGAGCTGTTTTTT
CDR3 protein: CASSANRGQANTGELFF
J gene: TRBJ2-2
D gene: TRBD1
V gene: TRBV7-9
clone size: -

CDR3 DNA: TGTGCCAGCAGCGTAGTCGGACAGGGGAAAGCTTTCTTT
CDR3 protein: CASSVVGQGKAFF
J gene: TRBJ1-1
D gene: TRBD1
V gene: TRBV9
clone size: -

CDR3 DNA: TGTGCCAGCTCACCACTGACAGGGACTTACCAAGAGACCCAGTACTTC
CDR3 protein: CASSPLTGTYQETQYF
J gene: TRBJ2-5
D gene: -
V gene: TRBV18
clone size: -

CDR3 DNA: TGCGCCAGCAGCCCCCCTGGTGGACTTGGGTCGGAGACCCAGTACTTC
CDR3 protein: CASSPPGGLGSETQYF
J gene: TRBJ2-5
D gene: -
V gene: TRBV4-1
clone size: -

CDR3 DNA: TGCGCCAGCAGGGGGGCGCCGGGACTAGCGGATTCCTACGAGCAGTACTTC
CDR3 protein: CASRGAPGLADSYEQYF
J gene: TRBJ2-7
D gene: TRBD2
V gene: TRBV5-1
clone size: once

CDR3 DNA: TGTGCCACCAGCAGAGGTGGACTAGCGGGAGGGCAAGAGACCCAGTACTTC
CDR3 protein: CATSRGGLAGGQETQYF
J gene: TRBJ2-5
D gene: TRBD2
V gene: TRBV15
clone size: -

CDR3 DNA: TGTGCCAGCAGCTTATGGCAGGGAGGTGGGGCTTTCTTT
CDR3 protein: CASSLWQGGGAFF
J gene: TRBJ1-1
D gene: -
V gene: TRBV7-2
clone size: few

CDR3 DNA: TGTGCCAGCAGCAAAGTAGAGACAGTAGCTGGCTACACCTTC
CDR3 protein: CASSKVETVAGYTF
J gene: TRBJ1-2
D gene: -
V gene: TRBV21-1
clone size: once

CDR3 DNA: TGTGCCAGCGGGACTAGCGGCCAAGAGACCCAGTACTTC
CDR3 protein: CASGTSGQETQYF
J gene: TRBJ2-5
D gene: TRBD2
V gene: TRBV2
clone size: -

CDR3 DNA: TGTGCCAGCAGCTTGGAAGGGGGAAATCAGCCCCAGCATTTT
CDR3 protein: CASSLEGGNQPQHF
J gene: TRBJ1-5
D gene: -
V gene: TRBV5-4
clone size: -

CDR3 DNA: TGCGCCAGCAGCCGATCGGGAGAGGGGGCACTCCAAGAGACCCAGTACTTC
CDR3 protein: CASSRSGEGALQETQYF
J gene: TRBJ2-5
D gene: -
V gene: TRBV4-1
clone size: once

CDR3 DNA: TGTGCCAGCAGCCCCACCTCTAGCGGGAGGCCCAAGGAGCAGTACTTC
CDR3 protein: CASSPTSSGRPKEQYF
J gene: TRBJ2-7
D gene: TRBD2
V gene: TRBV7-9
clone size: -

CDR3 DNA: TGTGCCAGCAGTCCGCAACGGTGGGGGGTCAGCTCCTACAATGAGCAGTTCTTC
CDR3 protein: CASSPQRWGVSSYNEQFF
J gene: TRBJ2-1
D gene: -
V gene: TRBV28
clone size: -

CDR3 DNA: TGTGCCAGCAGTGTCAGGGCAGGCCCGGGGGAGAGCTACACCTTC
CDR3 protein: CASSVRAGPGESYTF
J gene: TRBJ1-2
D gene: -
V gene: TRBV2
clone size: -

CDR3 DNA: TGTGCCAGCAGCTTGCCCACTAGCGGGGTCACAGATACGCAGTATTTT
CDR3 protein: CASSLPTSGVTDTQYF
J gene: TRBJ2-3
D gene: TRBD2
V gene: TRBV5-4
clone size: -

CDR3 DNA: TGTGCCAGCAGCTCCCCAAACGGTCGCACAGATACGCAGTATTTT
CDR3 protein: CASSSPNGRTDTQYF
J gene: TRBJ2-3
D gene: -
V gene: TRBV6-5
clone size: -

CDR3 DNA: TGTGCCAGTAGTATATTATATACGCAGTATTTT
CDR3 protein: CASSILYTQYF
J gene: TRBJ2-3
D gene: -
V gene: TRBV19
clone size: few

CDR3 DNA: TGTGCCAGCAGCTTAGAATTGAGGCAGGGGGCTTACGAGCAGTACTTC
CDR3 protein: CASSLELRQGAYEQYF
J gene: TRBJ2-7
D gene: TRBD1
V gene: TRBV11-2
clone size: -

CDR3 DNA: TGTGCCAGCAGACCCCGGGCGGGGGCCGAAGGTCAGCCCCAGCATTTT
CDR3 protein: CASRPRAGAEGQPQHF
J gene: TRBJ1-5
D gene: -
V gene: TRBV27
clone size: few

CDR3 DNA: TGCGCCAGCAGCTTGGGTAGCCAAACCGGGGAGCTGTTTTTT
CDR3 protein: CASSLGSQTGELFF
J gene: TRBJ2-2
D gene: -
V gene: TRBV5-1
clone size: few

CDR3 DNA: TGTGCCAGCAGCTTGGGACTAGCGACTAGCACAGATACGCAGTATTTT
CDR3 protein: CASSLGLATSTDTQYF
J gene: TRBJ2-3
D gene: TRBD2
V gene: TRBV7-3
clone size: -

CDR3 DNA: TGCGCCAGCAGACTGACTAGCGGGGAGCAGTTCTTC
CDR3 protein: CASRLTSGEQFF
J gene: TRBJ2-1
D gene: TRBD2
V gene: TRBV10-1
clone size: -

CDR3 DNA: TGCGCCAGCAGCCTACAGGGTGACACCGGGGAGCTGTTTTTT
CDR3 protein: CASSLQGDTGELFF
J gene: TRBJ2-2
D gene: -
V gene: TRBV5-1
clone size: -

CDR3 DNA: TGCGCCAGCAGCTTTAGTAATCGAGACACCATATATTTT
CDR3 protein: CASSFSNRDTIYF
J gene: TRBJ1-3
D gene: -
V gene: TRBV5-1
clone size: -

CDR3 DNA: TGTGCCAGCAGTTTATGGGGCGGAAACACCATATATTTT
CDR3 protein: CASSLWGGNTIYF
J gene: TRBJ1-3
D gene: -
V gene: TRBV28
clone size: -

CDR3 DNA: TGTGCCAGCAGACTCCTAGCGGGAGGAATCTACAATGAGCAGTTCTTC
CDR3 protein: CASRLLAGGIYNEQFF
J gene: TRBJ2-1
D gene: TRBD2
V gene: TRBV7-8
clone size: -

CDR3 DNA: TGTGCCAGCAGCGATCTTCAGCCGGGGGAAAAACTGTTTTTT
CDR3 protein: CASSDLQPGEKLFF
J gene: TRBJ1-4
D gene: -
V gene: TRBV7-9
clone size: -

CDR3 DNA: TGTGCCAGCAGTTACGAGGGAAGGTTCAATCAGCCCCAGCATTTT
CDR3 protein: CASSYEGRFNQPQHF
J gene: TRBJ1-5
D gene: -
V gene: TRBV6-6
clone size: few

CDR3 DNA: TGTGCCAGCAGTTATCAGGGAGGTCACGAGCAGTACTTC
CDR3 protein: CASSYQGGHEQYF
J gene: TRBJ2-7
D gene: -
V gene: TRBV6-6
clone size: -

CDR3 DNA: TGTGCCAGCAGCGTCAGTACAGGGACCCGCGACTATGGCTACACCTTC
CDR3 protein: CASSVSTGTRDYGYTF
J gene: TRBJ1-2
D gene: -
V gene: TRBV9
clone size: -

CDR3 DNA: TGTGCCAGCAGTAGGGGCATGAACACTGAAGCTTTCTTT
CDR3 protein: CASSRGMNTEAFF
J gene: TRBJ1-1
D gene: -
V gene: TRBV14
clone size: -

CDR3 DNA: TGTGCCAGCAGCTTAGTCACACTAGCTCCCCTTGAGCAGTTCTTC
CDR3 protein: CASSLVTLAPLEQFF
J gene: TRBJ2-1
D gene: -
V gene: TRBV7-9
clone size: -

CDR3 DNA: TGTGCCATCAGGGGGGACGGGGGGGGCTATGGCTACACCTTC
CDR3 protein: CAIRGDGGGYGYTF
J gene: TRBJ1-2
D gene: -
V gene: TRBV10-3
clone size: -

CDR3 DNA: TGCGCCAGCAGGATGACAGGGGGGTCGGAGACCCAGTACTTC
CDR3 protein: CASRMTGGSETQYF
J gene: TRBJ2-5
D gene: TRBD1
V gene: TRBV5-1
clone size: -